This is a list of T cell receptor beta chains from one sample in a study of blood T cells in healthy people across ages. TCRdb reprocessed the 5' RACE reads with MiXCR, giving one entry per CDR3 protein. The table lists roughly 900,000 distinct CDR3 sequences, about 28% of them singletons. Sequencing input: blood. The receptor set was obtained from a woman of 80 years or more in good health. Both conserved end residues are part of each CDR3. Fields, in order: J gene, clone size, V gene, D gene, CDR3 DNA, CDR3 protein. D genes are given only for firm matches. For some rows the clone size is stated as once, few or many, or as a class when expanded; others skip it.

>TRBJ1-6|NA|TRBV30|TRBD1
TGTGCCTGGAGTGCCGGACAGGTACTTTCTTCACCCCTCCACTTT
CAWSAGQVLSSPLHF
>TRBJ2-5|few|TRBV11-2|NA
TGTGCCAGCAGCCGGACTACCAAAGAGACCCAGTACTTC
CASSRTTKETQYF
>TRBJ2-5|few|TRBV5-1|NA
TGCGCCAGCAGCTTTCCCGAACGGGGGGAGACCCAGTACTTC
CASSFPERGETQYF
>TRBJ1-6|NA|TRBV2|NA
TGTGCCAGCAGCTTAGCAGGGGTTCGGGCACCCCTCCACTTT
CASSLAGVRAPLHF
>TRBJ2-4|NA|TRBV7-3|TRBD2
TGTGCCAGCAGCCCCCGGGACTATGGTGAGCAGTACTTC
CASSPRDYGEQYF
>TRBJ2-7|many|TRBV20-1|TRBD2
TGCAGTGCTAGAGAGCGAGCGGGGGGCCGAGGCGAGCAGTACTTC
CSARERAGGRGEQYF
>TRBJ1-1|NA|TRBV12-3/TRBV12-4|NA
TGTGCCAGCAATCCCGGACTCCGGAACACTGAAGCTTTCTTT
CASNPGLRNTEAFF
>TRBJ1-2|once|TRBV25-1|NA
TGTGCCAGCAGTGACGGAGGGGTTGGCTGTGGCTACACCTTC
CASSDGGVGCGYTF
>TRBJ2-1|many|TRBV27|TRBD2
TGTGCCAGCAGACTAAGGACTAGGGATTACAATGAGCAGTTCTTC
CASRLRTRDYNEQFF
>TRBJ1-1|many|TRBV15|TRBD1
TGTGCCACCAGCAGTAAGCGACAGGGGAACACTGAAGCTTTCTTT
CATSSKRQGNTEAFF
>TRBJ2-5|once|TRBV7-9|NA
TGTGCCAGCAGCGACCCGACGGGGACCCAGTACTTC
CASSDPTGTQYF
>TRBJ1-4|NA|TRBV27|NA
TGTGCCAGCAGTTTAGGGAGAAGGGAAAAACTGTTTTTT
CASSLGRREKLFF
>TRBJ2-3|many|TRBV3-1|NA
TGTGCCAGCAGCCAATTAGGGGAAGCAGATACGCAGTATTTT
CASSQLGEADTQYF
>TRBJ2-3|many|TRBV12-3/TRBV12-4|NA
TGTGCCAGCAGTTTCGGCAGCGTTAGCGCAGATGCGCAGTATTTT
CASSFGSVSADAQYF
>TRBJ2-1|many|TRBV7-9|NA
TGTGCCAGCCTTAGCAGACTAGTCGGCGGGAATGAGCAGTTCTTC
CASLSRLVGGNEQFF
>TRBJ1-3|NA|TRBV4-3|NA
TGCGCCAGCAGCCAAGAAGGCAGGGTTTCTGGAAACACCATATATTTT
CASSQEGRVSGNTIYF
>TRBJ2-7|many|TRBV20-1|NA
TGCAGTGCTAGAGGGGTCGGGGGCATCCCCCCCTACGAGCAGTACTTC
CSARGVGGIPPYEQYF
>TRBJ1-2|many|TRBV12-3/TRBV12-4|TRBD1
TGTGCCAGCAGTTACTGGGACAGGGTTAACTATGGCTACACCTTC
CASSYWDRVNYGYTF
>TRBJ2-3|many|TRBV10-3|NA
TGTGCCATCAGTGGACAGGGCACAGATACGCAGTATTTT
CAISGQGTDTQYF
>TRBJ1-5|many|TRBV6-5|NA
TGTGCCAGCAGTTACAGACAGGTCGATCAGCCCCAGCATTTT
CASSYRQVDQPQHF